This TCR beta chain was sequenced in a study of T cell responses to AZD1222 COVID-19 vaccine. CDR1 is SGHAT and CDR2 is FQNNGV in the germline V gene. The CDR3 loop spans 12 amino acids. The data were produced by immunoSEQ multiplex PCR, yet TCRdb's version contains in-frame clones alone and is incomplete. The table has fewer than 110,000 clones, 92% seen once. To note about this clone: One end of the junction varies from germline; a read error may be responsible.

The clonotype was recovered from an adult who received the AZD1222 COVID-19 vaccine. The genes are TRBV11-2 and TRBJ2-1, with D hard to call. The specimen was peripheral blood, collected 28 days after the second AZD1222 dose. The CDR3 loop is CASSLDRLVQVF. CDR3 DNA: TGTGCCAGCAGCTTAGATCGCTTAGTCCAGGTCTTC.